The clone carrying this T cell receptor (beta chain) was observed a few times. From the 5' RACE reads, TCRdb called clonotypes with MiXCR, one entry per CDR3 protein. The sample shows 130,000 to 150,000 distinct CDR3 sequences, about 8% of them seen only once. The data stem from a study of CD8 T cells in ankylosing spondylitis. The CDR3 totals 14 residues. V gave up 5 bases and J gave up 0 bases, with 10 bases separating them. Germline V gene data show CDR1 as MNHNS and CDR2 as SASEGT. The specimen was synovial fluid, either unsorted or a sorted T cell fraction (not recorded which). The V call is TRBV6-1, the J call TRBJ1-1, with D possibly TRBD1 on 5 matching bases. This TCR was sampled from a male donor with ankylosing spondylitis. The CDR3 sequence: CASSPGRLNTEAFF. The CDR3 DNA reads TGTGCCAGCAGTCCGGGACGGTTGAACACTGAAGCTTTCTTT.